Below are 13 T cell receptor beta chains sequenced from a single sample in a study of prognosis after radiotherapy for stage I lung cancer. Multiplex PCR in two rounds served to amplify TCR beta CDR3 from genomic DNA. TRBV and TRBJ genes each had their own specific primers in first-round PCR. Each CDR3 protein is one row after TCRdb ran MiXCR on the multiplex PCR reads. Of approximately 22,000 distinct CDR3 sequences listed, roughly two fifths were seen once; the top ten hold roughly a third. This specimen was PBMCs, taken before or after stereotactic body radiation therapy (not recorded which). These receptors came from a donor of 50 years or more with non-small cell lung cancer.

This clonotype was seen repeatedly, ten times or more. The genes are TRBV6-5 and TRBJ2-7; unclear D gene. V dropped 2 bases and J dropped 1 base, with 6 bases sitting between them. The germline gives CDR1 MNHEY, CDR2 SVGAGI. CDR3 length equals 13 residues. CDR3 sequence: CASSYTESYEQYF. As DNA, the CDR3 is TGTGCCAGCAGTTACACGGAATCCTACGAGCAGTACTTC.

This clonotype came up many times. The rearrangement links TRBV20-1 to TRBJ2-5, with D possibly being TRBD1 or TRBD2 (5 bases each). This CDR3 region has 13 residues. The germline V gene has CDR1 DFQATT and CDR2 SNEGSKA (reference sequence). With 5 bases removed from V and 5 bases from J, the gap between germline ends came to 15 bases. The CDR3: CSARHWGSETQYF. The CDR3 nucleotides are TGCAGTGCTCGTCATTGGGGGTCCGAGACCCAGTACTTC.

This clonotype was seen many times. This sequence joins TRBV15 and TRBJ2-1; 8 bases align to TRBD1. In germline, CDR1 is LNHNV, CDR2 YYDKDF (reference sequence). J was trimmed by 7 bases and V by 4 bases; bases with no gene match: 9. The CDR3 totals 15 residues. The CDR3 bases are TGTGCCACCAGCACATGGACAGGGCTAGGAAATGAGCAGTTCTTC. Translating gives CATSTWTGLGNEQFF.

Comment on this clonotype: This clone may be a read error of a much larger clone one base away. This chain links TRBV6-1 with TRBJ2-1; D unclear. This CDR3 has 16 residues. CDR1 is MNHNS and CDR2 is SASEGT in the germline V gene. Trimming took 7 bases from V and 0 from J, leaving 16 bases between them. CDR3 sequence reads: CASTASRAFSYNEQFF. The CDR3 nucleotides are TGTGCCAGCACCGCAAGCCGGGCGTTCTCCTACAATGAGCAGTTCTTC.

Comment on this clonotype: This could be a read error, since a much larger clone is one nucleotide away. The V and J genes are TRBV2 and TRBJ1-1; no firm D call. Germline V gene lookup returns CDR1 SNHLY and CDR2 FYNNEI. The CDR3 runs to 10 residues. CDR3 sequence reads: CASGETESFF. The CDR3 DNA reads as TGTGCCAGCGGGGAAACTGAATCTTTCTTT.

V and J are TRBV11-2 and TRBJ2-7; 7 positions match TRBD2. The trim removed 3 bases at V and 2 bases at J, leaving 10 bases unmatched. Germline CDR1 reads SGHAT; CDR2 reads FQNNGV. This CDR3 spans 16 amino acids. CDR3 sequence: CASSFSTWGGPYEQYF. In DNA, the CDR3 is TGTGCCAGCAGCTTCAGTACCTGGGGAGGGCCCTACGAGCAGTACTTC.

This clonotype occurred many times. The V and J genes are TRBV12-5 and TRBJ2-7, with a tentative D call TRBD2 (5 bases). This CDR3 spans 12 amino acids. The germline V gene encodes CDR1 LGHNT and CDR2 FRNRAP. Trimming removed 6 bases from V and 2 bases from J, with 8 bases in between. This chain's CDR3 is CASGTGAYEQYF. Here the CDR3 DNA reads TGTGCTAGTGGCACCGGGGCCTACGAGCAGTACTTC.

This clonotype was seen a handful of times. An end of the junction does not agree with germline; a read error may underlie this. The chain joins TRBV3-1 to TRBJ2-5; 10 bases fit TRBD1. The CDR3 sequence is 15 residues long. CDR1 is LGHDT, CDR2 YNNKEL, per germline (reference sequence). The CDR3 nucleotides read TGTGCCAGCATCCAAGGAGGACAGGGGGGAGAGACCCAGTACTTC. Amino acids: CASIQGGQGGETQYF.

This clonotype was counted between two and nine times. The CDR3 end shows no conserved phenylalanine or tryptophan, and so a read error is likely. V usage is TRBV28 and J usage is TRBJ1-2; maybe TRBD1 (5 bases). CDR1 and CDR2 from the germline V gene are MDHEN and SYDVKM. The CDR3 runs 16 residues. Trimming pared 7 bases from V and 2 bases from J, leaving 20 bases between. CDR3 sequence reads: CASNRLGVGGNYGYTL. The CDR3 coding sequence is TGTGCCAGCAACCGTCTCGGCGTCGGGGGGAACTATGGCTACACCCTC.

This clonotype was observed many times. The chain links TRBV5-4 to TRBJ2-7; D gene unclear. V lost 0 bases to trimming and J lost 3 bases, with 7 bases between them. Germline CDR1 and CDR2: SGHNT and YYREEE (reference sequence). The CDR3 totals 13 residues. The CDR3 loop is CASSLDTDYEQYF. The DNA for the CDR3 is TGTGCCAGCAGCTTGGACACGGACTACGAGCAGTACTTC.

Ten or more counts support this clonotype. The V call is TRBV6-2 or TRBV6-3, the J call TRBJ1-5; the D is unclear. Trimming left V 6 bases short and J 6 bases short, with 9 bases between. The CDR3 spans 12 residues. Germline V gene data show CDR1 as MNHEY and CDR2 as SVGEGT. The CDR3 nucleotides read TGTGCCAGCAGCCCGAGCTTTCAGCCCCAGCATTTT. Translation: CASSPSFQPQHF.

By share of the sample, this clonotype is medium-sized. This chain joins TRBV27 and TRBJ1-6; weak D call: TRBD1 (5 bases). Per germline, CDR1 MNHEY and CDR2 SMNVEV (reference sequence). V was clipped by 7 bases and J by 0 bases, with 13 bases between them. There are 16 residues in the CDR3. CDR3 sequence: CASTKQESSYNSPLHF. The CDR3 nucleotides read TGTGCCAGCACGAAACAGGAGAGCTCCTATAATTCACCCCTCCACTTT.

This rearrangement joins TRBV9 to TRBJ2-2; the D is unclear. The CDR3 runs to 13 residues. CDR1 is SGDLS, CDR2 YYNGEE, per germline. V was shortened by 5 bases and J by 9 bases, with 14 bases between the two germline ends. CDR3 sequence reads: CASRETVARELFF. CDR3 DNA: TGTGCCAGCAGAGAGACCGTGGCCAGGGAGCTGTTTTTT.